Detailed here is one TCR beta chain. The data were obtained in a study of blood T cell repertoires in COVID-19. Across the whole study: Acute and convalescent COVID-19 samples came from the United States, Italy and Spain.

Methods used by the authors: Estimation of nucleated cell counts was performed using reference gene primer amplification. Only in-frame clones appear in the TCRdb table, and some are missing; sequencing was by immunoSEQ multiplex PCR. The DNA was the basis for D and trimming; V, J and clone size are from that table. This table holds around 130,000 clones, about 92% found once. V shed 7 bases and J 8 bases; nucleotides not matched to a gene: 10. CDR3 length equals 13 residues. Germline V gives CDR1 SGHAT, CDR2 FQNNGV. What was sequenced was peripheral blood. The clonotype comes from a man aged 50-60 years with active COVID-19. The chain employs TRBV11-2 and TRBJ1-2; 7 bases fit TRBD1. The CDR3 DNA is TGTGCCAGCACCCTACAGGGGTCGAGAGGCTACACCTTC. As protein: CASTLQGSRGYTF.